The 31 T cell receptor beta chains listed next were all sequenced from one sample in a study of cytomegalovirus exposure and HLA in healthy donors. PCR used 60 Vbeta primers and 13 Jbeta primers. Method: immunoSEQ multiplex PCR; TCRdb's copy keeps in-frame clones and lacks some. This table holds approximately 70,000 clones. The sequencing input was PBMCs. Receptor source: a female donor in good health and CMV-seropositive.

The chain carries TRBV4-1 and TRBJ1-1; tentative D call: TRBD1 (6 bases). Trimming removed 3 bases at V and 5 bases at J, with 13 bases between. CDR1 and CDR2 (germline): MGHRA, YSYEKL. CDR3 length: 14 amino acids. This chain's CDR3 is CASSHSQGRTEAFF. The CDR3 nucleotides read TGCGCCAGCAGCCATAGTCAGGGGCGAACTGAAGCTTTCTTT.

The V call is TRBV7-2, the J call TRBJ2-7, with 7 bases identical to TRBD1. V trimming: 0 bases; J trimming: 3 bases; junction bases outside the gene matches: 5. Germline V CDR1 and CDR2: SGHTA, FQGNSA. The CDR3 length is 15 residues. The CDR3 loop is CASSLAGGQVYEQYF. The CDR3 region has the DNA TGTGCCAGCAGCTTAGCGGGTGGACAGGTCTACGAGCAGTACTTC.

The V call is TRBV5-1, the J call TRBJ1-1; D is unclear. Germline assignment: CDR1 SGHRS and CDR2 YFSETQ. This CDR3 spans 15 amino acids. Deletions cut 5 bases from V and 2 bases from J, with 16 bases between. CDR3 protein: CASRRIESVNTEAFF. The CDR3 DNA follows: TGCGCCAGCAGGCGGATTGAGAGTGTAAACACTGAAGCTTTCTTT. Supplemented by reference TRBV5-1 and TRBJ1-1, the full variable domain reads KAGVTQTPRYLIKTRGQQVTLSCSPISGHRSVSWYQQTPGQGLQFLFEYFSETQRNKGNFPGRFSGRQFSNSRSEMNVSTLELGDSALYLCASRRIESVNTEAFFGQGTRLTVV.

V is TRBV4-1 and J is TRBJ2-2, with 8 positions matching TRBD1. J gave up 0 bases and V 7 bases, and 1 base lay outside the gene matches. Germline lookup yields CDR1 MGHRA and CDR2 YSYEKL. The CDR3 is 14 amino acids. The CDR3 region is CASKDRANTGELFF. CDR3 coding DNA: TGCGCCAGCAAGGACAGGGCGAACACCGGGGAGCTGTTTTTT.

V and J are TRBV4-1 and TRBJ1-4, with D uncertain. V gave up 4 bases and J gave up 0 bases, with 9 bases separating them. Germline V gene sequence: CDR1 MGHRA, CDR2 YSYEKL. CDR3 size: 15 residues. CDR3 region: CASSRPGATNEKLFF. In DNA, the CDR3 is TGCGCCAGCAGCCGCCCGGGTGCAACTAATGAAAAACTGTTTTTT.

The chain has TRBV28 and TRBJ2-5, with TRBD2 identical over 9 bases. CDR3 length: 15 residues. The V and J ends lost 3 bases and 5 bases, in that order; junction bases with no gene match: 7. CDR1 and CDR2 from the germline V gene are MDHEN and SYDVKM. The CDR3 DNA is TGTGCCAGCAGTTTGCTAGCGGGAACGGGGGAGACCCAGTACTTC. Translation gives CASSLLAGTGETQYF.

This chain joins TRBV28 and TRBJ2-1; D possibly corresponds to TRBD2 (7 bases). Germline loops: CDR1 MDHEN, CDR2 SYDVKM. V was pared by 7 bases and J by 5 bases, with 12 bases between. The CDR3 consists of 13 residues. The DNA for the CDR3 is TGTGCCAGCAACGGGGGGCTCGACAATGAGCAGTTCTTC. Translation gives CASNGGLDNEQFF.

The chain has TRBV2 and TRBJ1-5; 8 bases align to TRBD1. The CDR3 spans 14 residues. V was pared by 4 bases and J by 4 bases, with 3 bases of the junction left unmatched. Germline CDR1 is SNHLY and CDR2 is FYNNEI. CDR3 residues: CASSGQGRNQPQHF. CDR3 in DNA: TGTGCCAGCAGTGGACAGGGGAGGAATCAGCCCCAGCATTTT.

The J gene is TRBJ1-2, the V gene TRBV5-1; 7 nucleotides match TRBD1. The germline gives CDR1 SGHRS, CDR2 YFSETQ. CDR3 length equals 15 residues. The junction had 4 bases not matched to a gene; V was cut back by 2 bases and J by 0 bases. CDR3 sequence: CASSLGQATNYGYTF. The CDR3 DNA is TGCGCCAGCAGCTTAGGACAGGCCACTAACTATGGCTACACCTTC.

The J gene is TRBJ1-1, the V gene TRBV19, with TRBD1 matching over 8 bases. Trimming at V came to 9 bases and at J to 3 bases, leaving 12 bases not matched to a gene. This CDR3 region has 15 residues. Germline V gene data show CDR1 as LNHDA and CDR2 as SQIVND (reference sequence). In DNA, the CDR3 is TGTGCCAGCCAAGAACGGACAGGGATCGACACTGAAGCTTTCTTT. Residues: CASQERTGIDTEAFF. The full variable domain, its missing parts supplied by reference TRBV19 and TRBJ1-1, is DGGITQSPKYLFRKEGQNVTLSCEQNLNHDAMYWYRQDPGQGLRLIYYSQIVNDFQKGDIAEGYSVSREKKESFPLTVTSAQKNPTAFYLCASQERTGIDTEAFFGQGTRLTVV.

The CDR3 region is CASSVRDRGDGDTQYF. The CDR3 bases are TGCGCCAGCAGCGTCCGGGACAGGGGTGACGGGGATACGCAGTATTTT. This chain connects TRBV4-1 to TRBJ2-3; 10 nucleotides line up with TRBD1. The CDR3 is 16 amino acids. Germline trimming cut 5 bases from V and 6 bases from J; bases unmatched to any gene: 11. The V gene's germline CDR1 is MGHRA and CDR2 YSYEKL.

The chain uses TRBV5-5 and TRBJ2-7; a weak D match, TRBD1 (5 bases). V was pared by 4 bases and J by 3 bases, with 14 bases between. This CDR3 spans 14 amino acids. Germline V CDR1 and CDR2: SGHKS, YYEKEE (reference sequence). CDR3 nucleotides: TGTGCCAGCAGCGTAGACGACAGCTTCTACGAGCAGTACTTC. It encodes CASSVDDSFYEQYF.

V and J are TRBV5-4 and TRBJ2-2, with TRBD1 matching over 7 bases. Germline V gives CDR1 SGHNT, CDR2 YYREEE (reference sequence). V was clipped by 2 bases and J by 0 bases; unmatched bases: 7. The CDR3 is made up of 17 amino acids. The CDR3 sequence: CASSFGADRTNTGELFF. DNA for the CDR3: TGTGCCAGCAGCTTTGGGGCGGACAGGACGAACACCGGGGAGCTGTTTTTT.

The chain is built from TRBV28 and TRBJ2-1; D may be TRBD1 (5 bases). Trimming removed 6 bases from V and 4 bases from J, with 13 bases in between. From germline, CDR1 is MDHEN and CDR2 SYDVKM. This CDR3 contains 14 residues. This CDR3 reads CASRSTDSYNEQFF. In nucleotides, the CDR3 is TGTGCCAGCAGATCAACCGACAGTTACAATGAGCAGTTCTTC.

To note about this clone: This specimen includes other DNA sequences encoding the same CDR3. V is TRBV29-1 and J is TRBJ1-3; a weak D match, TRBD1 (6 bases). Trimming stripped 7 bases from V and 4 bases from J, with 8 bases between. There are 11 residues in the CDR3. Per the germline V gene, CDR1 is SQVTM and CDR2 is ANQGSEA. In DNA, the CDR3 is TGCAGCGCGGGACAAGGAAACACCATATATTTT. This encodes CSAGQGNTIYF.

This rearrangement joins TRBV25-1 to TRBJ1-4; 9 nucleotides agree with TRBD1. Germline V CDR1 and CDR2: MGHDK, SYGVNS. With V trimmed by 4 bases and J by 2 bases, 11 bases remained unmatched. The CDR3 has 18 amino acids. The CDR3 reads CASSAPGQGFVTNEKLFF. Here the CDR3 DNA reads TGTGCCAGCAGTGCTCCGGGACAGGGTTTCGTCACTAATGAAAAACTGTTTTTT.

The CDR3 DNA is TGTGCCAGCAGTTTACAGGGGGGTTTTAATCAGCCCCAGCATTTT. Amino acid sequence: CASSLQGGFNQPQHF. V usage is TRBV28 and J usage is TRBJ1-5; the match to TRBD1 covers 7 bases. Trimming cost V 2 bases and J 4 bases; bases outside gene matches: 5. The CDR3 totals 15 residues. CDR1 and CDR2 (germline): MDHEN, SYDVKM.

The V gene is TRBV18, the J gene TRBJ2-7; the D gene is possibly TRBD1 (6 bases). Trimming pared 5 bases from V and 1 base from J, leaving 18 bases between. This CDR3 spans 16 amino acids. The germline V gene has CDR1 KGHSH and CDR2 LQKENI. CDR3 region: CASSADRFLTSYEQYF. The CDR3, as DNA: TGTGCCAGCTCAGCGGACAGATTCCTGACATCCTACGAGCAGTACTTC.

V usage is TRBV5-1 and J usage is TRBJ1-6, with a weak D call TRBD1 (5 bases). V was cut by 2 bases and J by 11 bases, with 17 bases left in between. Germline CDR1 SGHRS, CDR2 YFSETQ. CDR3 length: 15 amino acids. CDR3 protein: CASSLTGIGVAPLHF. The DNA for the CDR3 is TGCGCCAGCAGCTTAACAGGCATAGGGGTGGCACCCCTCCACTTT.

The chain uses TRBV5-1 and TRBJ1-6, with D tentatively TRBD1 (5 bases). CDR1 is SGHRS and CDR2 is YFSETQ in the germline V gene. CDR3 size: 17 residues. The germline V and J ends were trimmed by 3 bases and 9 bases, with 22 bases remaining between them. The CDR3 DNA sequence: TGCGCCAGCAGCTCGGAAAGGTCGGCGGGGGGGATTTCACCCCTCCACTTT. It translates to CASSSERSAGGISPLHF.

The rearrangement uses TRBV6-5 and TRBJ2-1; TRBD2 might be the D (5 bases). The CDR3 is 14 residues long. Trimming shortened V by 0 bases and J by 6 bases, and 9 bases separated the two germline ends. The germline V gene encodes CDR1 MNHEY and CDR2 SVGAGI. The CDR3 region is CASSYSQAGNEQFF. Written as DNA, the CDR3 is TGTGCCAGCAGTTACTCTCAGGCGGGCAATGAGCAGTTCTTC.

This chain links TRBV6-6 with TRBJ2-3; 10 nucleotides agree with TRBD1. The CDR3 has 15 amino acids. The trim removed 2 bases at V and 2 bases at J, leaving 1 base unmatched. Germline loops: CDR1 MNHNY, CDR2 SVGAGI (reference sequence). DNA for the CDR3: TGTGCCAGCAGTTACGGGACAGGGGTCACAGATACGCAGTATTTT. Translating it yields CASSYGTGVTDTQYF.

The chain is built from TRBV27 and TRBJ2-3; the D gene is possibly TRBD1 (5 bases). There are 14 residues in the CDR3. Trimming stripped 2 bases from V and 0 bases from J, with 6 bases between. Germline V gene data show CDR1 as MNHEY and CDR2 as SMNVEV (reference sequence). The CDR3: CASSLGASTDTQYF. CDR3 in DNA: TGTGCCAGCAGTTTAGGGGCAAGCACAGATACGCAGTATTTT.

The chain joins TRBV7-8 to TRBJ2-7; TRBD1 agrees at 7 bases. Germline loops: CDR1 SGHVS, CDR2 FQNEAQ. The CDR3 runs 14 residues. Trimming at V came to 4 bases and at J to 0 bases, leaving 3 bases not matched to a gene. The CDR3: CASSYGTASYEQYF. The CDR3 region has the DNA TGTGCCAGCAGCTACGGGACAGCCTCCTACGAGCAGTACTTC.

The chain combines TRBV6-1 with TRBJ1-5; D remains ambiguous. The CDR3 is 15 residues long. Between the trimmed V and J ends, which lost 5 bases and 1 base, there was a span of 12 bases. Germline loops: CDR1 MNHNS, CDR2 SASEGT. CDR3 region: CASSQLAGSNQPQHF. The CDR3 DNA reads TGTGCCAGCAGTCAATTGGCAGGAAGCAATCAGCCCCAGCATTTT.

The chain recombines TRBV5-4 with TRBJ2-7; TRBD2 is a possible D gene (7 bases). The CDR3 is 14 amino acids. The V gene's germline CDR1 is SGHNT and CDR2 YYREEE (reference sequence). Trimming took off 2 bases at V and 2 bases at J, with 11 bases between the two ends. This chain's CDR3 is CASSLGGATYEQYF. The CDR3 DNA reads TGTGCCAGCAGCTTAGGGGGGGCCACCTACGAGCAGTACTTC. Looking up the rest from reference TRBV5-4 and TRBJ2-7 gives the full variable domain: ETGVTQSPTHLIKTRGQQVTLRCSSQSGHNTVSWYQQALGQGPQFIFQYYREEENGRGNFPPRFSGLQFPNYSSELNVNALELDDSALYLCASSLGGATYEQYFGPGTRLTVT.

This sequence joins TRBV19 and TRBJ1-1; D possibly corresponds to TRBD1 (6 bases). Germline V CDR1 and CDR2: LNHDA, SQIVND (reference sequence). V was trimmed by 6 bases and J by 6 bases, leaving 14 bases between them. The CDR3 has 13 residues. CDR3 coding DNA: TGTGCCAGTAGATATCGCCCAGGGGCTGAAGCTTTCTTT. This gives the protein CASRYRPGAEAFF. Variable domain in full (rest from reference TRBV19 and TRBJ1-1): DGGITQSPKYLFRKEGQNVTLSCEQNLNHDAMYWYRQDPGQGLRLIYYSQIVNDFQKGDIAEGYSVSREKKESFPLTVTSAQKNPTAFYLCASRYRPGAEAFFGQGTRLTVV.

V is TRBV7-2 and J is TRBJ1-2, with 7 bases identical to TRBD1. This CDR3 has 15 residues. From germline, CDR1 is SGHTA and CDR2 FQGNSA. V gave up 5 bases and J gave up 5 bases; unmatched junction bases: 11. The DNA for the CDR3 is TGTGCCAGCAGCCCTCGCCAAGCAGGGGGATATGGCTACACCTTC. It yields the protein CASSPRQAGGYGYTF.

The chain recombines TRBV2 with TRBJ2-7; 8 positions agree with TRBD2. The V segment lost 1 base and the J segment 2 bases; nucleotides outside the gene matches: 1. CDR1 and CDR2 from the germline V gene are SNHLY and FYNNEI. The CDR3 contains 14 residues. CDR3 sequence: CASSEGAGAYEQYF. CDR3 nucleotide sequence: TGTGCCAGCAGTGAAGGAGCGGGAGCCTACGAGCAGTACTTC.

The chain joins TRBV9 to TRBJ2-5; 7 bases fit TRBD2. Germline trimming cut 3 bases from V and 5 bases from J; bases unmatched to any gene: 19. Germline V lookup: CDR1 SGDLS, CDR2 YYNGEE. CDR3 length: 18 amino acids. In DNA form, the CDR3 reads TGTGCCAGCAGCGGAGGTAACCCAGCGGGACCTCCGAGGGAGACCCAGTACTTC. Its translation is CASSGGNPAGPPRETQYF.

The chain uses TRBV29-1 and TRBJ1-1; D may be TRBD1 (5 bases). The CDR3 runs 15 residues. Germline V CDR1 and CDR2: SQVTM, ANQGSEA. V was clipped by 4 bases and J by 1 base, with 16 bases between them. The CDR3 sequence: CSVGRYNDRNTEAFF. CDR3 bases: TGCAGCGTTGGAAGATATAACGACAGGAACACTGAAGCTTTCTTT.